This T cell receptor (beta chain) was identified in a study of T cell repertoires in aging, cancer and after chemotherapy. Overall study context: Healthy donor repertoires were recorded over several months to years and showed clear clonal overlap.

A mixed TRB-A/B primer pool amplified rearranged TRB by multiplex touch-down PCR. TCRdb re-derived calls from the multiplex PCR reads in MiXCR, one entry per CDR3 protein. The sample holds over 8,500 distinct CDR3 sequences, 30% seen once. Peripheral blood genomic DNA, not sorted cells or RNA, was the template. Trimming removed 6 bases at V and 2 bases at J, with 9 bases between. Per the germline V gene, CDR1 is DFQATT and CDR2 is SNEGSKA (reference sequence). This CDR3 region has 12 residues. This clonotype originated in a human donor in good health. Sequenced: blood. The gene calls are TRBV20-1 and TRBJ2-3; TRBD1 might be the D (6 bases). CDR3 amino acids: CSAGTNTDTQYF. In DNA form, the CDR3 reads TGCAGTGCAGGGACAAACACAGATACGCAGTATTTT.